One T cell receptor beta chain is described in this entry. Its antigen is still unknown. This record comes from a study of T cell repertoires in cytomegalovirus infection. Study background: Recently described HLA-C-restricted plus well-studied HLA-B-restricted CMV epitopes were used. It can be stated that public TCR beta signatures indicated CMV infection as well as a matching HLA type. Whole-study findings and limits: What dominated the ex vivo response were HLA-C-restricted CMV-specific TCR beta clonotypes. Summed frequency of shared TCR beta families picked out CMV carriers who also had the relevant HLA.

Looked up from germline, CDR1 is LGHNA and CDR2 is YSLEER. Trimming removed 3 bases from V and 1 base from J, with 10 bases in between. The CDR3 consists of 14 residues. TCRdb passed the reads through MiXCR, listing each CDR3 protein once. This sample has around 100,000 distinct CDR3 sequences, with under 35% found just once. Sequencing used CD8+ T cells from cultured PBMCs, obtained from culture after CMV antigen stimulation. The clonotype comes from a human donor in good health (CMV status not recorded). Some clones in this sample may be carry-over from other donors' samples. The V and J genes are TRBV4-3 and TRBJ2-7, with D unclear. In DNA, the CDR3 is TGCGCCAGCAGCCATCAAGTGGGGTCCTACGAGCAGTACTTC. Translation: CASSHQVGSYEQYF.